These 5 T cell receptor beta chains share one sample of origin, sequenced in a study of blood T cell repertoires in COVID-19. The table came from immunoSEQ multiplex PCR; TCRdb's copy has only in-frame clones and leaves some out. The sample carries 200,000 to 250,000 clones, 80% to 90% recorded once. Sequencing was performed on peripheral blood. The origin of the receptors is a woman of 80 years or more with COVID-19, enrolled during active disease.

The sample holds a few counts of this clone. The chain combines TRBV5-6 with TRBJ1-1, with D unresolved. The CDR3 totals 14 residues. The V gene's germline CDR1 is SGHDT and CDR2 YYEEEE. Trimming left V 0 bases short and J 3 bases short, with 9 bases between. The CDR3 DNA is TGTGCCAGCAGCTTGGTTGAGTTTCACACTGAAGCTTTCTTT. Translating it yields CASSLVEFHTEAFF.

J is TRBJ1-6 and V is TRBV6-5; 9 positions match TRBD1. The CDR3 has 15 amino acids. After removal of 11 bases from V and 12 bases from J, the junction contained 17 bases not matched to a gene. Germline V lookup: CDR1 MNHEY, CDR2 SVGAGI. CDR3 in amino acids: CAYRGTGSLSGPLHF. The CDR3, as DNA: TGTGCCTACCGGGGGACAGGGAGTTTAAGTGGACCCCTCCACTTT.

The V call is TRBV28, the J call TRBJ1-4; the D gene is possibly TRBD1 (6 bases). Germline assignment: CDR1 MDHEN and CDR2 SYDVKM. The CDR3 covers 15 residues. V lost 3 bases and J 3 bases, leaving 11 bases between the germline ends. The CDR3: CASSFAGVANEKLFF. The CDR3 nucleotides read TGTGCCAGCAGTTTCGCAGGGGTGGCTAATGAAAAACTGTTTTTT.

The chain links TRBV6-2 or TRBV6-3 to TRBJ1-4; D not certain. Trimming cost V 3 bases and J 14 bases, with 16 bases left between them. Germline CDR1 reads MNHEY; CDR2 reads SVGEGT. The CDR3 length is 13 residues. The CDR3 loop is CASSYDARQRLFF. CDR3 DNA: TGTGCCAGCAGTTATGACGCCCGGCAGCGGCTGTTTTTT.

This chain uses TRBV5-4 with TRBJ2-3; 8 positions agree with TRBD1. The ends lost 0 bases at V and 1 base at J; junction bases unmatched: 4. Germline lookup yields CDR1 SGHNT and CDR2 YYREEE (reference sequence). The CDR3 contains 16 residues. The CDR3 here is CASSLGDRGGTDTQYF. The CDR3 DNA follows: TGTGCCAGCAGCTTGGGTGACAGGGGAGGCACAGATACGCAGTATTTT.